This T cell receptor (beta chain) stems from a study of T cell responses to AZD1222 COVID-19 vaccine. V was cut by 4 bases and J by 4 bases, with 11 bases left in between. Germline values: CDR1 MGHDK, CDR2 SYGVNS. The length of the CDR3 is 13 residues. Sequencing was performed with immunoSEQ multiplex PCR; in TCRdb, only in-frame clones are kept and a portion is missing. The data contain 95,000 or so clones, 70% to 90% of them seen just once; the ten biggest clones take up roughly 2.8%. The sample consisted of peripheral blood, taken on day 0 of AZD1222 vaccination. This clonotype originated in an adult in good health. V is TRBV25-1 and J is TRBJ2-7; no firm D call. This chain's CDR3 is CASSVFGSYEQYF. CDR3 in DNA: TGTGCCAGCAGTGTTTTTGGGTCATACGAGCAGTACTTC.